This T cell receptor beta chain was recovered during a study of cytomegalovirus exposure and HLA in healthy donors. General study points: Subsequent analysis found a tendency for first-cohort TCR clusters to co-occur within the roughly 130 validation repertoires. The authors listed 164 TCR beta chains as cytomegalovirus-associated. Rare sequences made up most TCRs, while some public TCRs were found in many donors.

On this clone itself: Its antigen is currently unknown.

Trimming removed 0 bases at V and 5 bases at J, with 10 bases between. Germline CDR1 MNHEY, CDR2 SVGAGI. CDR3 length equals 15 residues. Using immunoSEQ multiplex PCR, the repertoire was profiled, and TCRdb retains in-frame clones only, with some absent. The sample has tens of thousands of clones, 90% to 95% seen once; the top ten hold around 4.5%. Material: PBMCs. The sequence derives from a man between 18 and 29 years old in good health and CMV-seropositive. The V call is TRBV6-5, the J call TRBJ1-4; D unclear. CDR3 sequence (DNA): TGTGCCAGCAGTTACTCGAATCTCGGGAATGAAAAACTGTTTTTT. This translates into CASSYSNLGNEKLFF.